This T cell receptor (beta chain) came from a study of blood T cell repertoires in COVID-19. Study-level background: Sites in the United States, Italy and Spain provided acute and convalescent COVID-19 samples.

Generated by immunoSEQ multiplex PCR, the TCRdb table keeps only in-frame clones and is missing some. This sample has some 160,000 clones, with about nine tenths found just once. Sample: peripheral blood. This TCR was sampled from a man between 18 and 29 years old with acute or convalescent COVID-19.

CDR3 sequence reads: CASSPQDSNYNEQFF. Written as DNA, the CDR3 is TGCGCCAGCAGCCCCCAGGACTCCAACTACAATGAGCAGTTCTTC. The chain carries TRBV5-1 and TRBJ2-1; possible D gene TRBD2, 5 bases. Germline CDR1 and CDR2: SGHRS and YFSETQ. There are 15 residues in the CDR3. The germline V and J ends were trimmed by 4 bases and 3 bases, with 14 bases remaining between them.